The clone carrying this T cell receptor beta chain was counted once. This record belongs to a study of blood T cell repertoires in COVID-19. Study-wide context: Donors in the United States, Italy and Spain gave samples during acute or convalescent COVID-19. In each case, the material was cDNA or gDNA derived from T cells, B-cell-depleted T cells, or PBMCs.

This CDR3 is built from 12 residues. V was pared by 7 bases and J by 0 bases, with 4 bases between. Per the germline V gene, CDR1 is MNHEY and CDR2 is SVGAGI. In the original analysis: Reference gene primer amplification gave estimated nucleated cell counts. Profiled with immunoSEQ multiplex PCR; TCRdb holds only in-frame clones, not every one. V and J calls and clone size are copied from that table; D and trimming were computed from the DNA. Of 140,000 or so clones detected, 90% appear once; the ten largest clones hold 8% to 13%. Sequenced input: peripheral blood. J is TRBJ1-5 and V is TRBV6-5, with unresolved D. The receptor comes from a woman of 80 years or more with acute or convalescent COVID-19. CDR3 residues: CASKYSNQPQHF. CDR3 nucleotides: TGTGCCAGCAAATATAGCAATCAGCCCCAGCATTTT.